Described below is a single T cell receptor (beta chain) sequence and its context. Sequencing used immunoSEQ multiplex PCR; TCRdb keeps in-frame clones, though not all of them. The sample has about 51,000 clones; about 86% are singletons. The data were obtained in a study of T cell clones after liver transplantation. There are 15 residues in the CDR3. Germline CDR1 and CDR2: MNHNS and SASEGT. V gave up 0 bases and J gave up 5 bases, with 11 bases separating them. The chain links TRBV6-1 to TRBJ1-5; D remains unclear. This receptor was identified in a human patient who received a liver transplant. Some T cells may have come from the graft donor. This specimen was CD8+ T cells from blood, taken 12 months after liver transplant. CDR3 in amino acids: CASSEAVPGYQPQHF. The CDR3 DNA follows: TGTGCCAGCAGTGAAGCGGTGCCCGGTTATCAGCCCCAGCATTTT.